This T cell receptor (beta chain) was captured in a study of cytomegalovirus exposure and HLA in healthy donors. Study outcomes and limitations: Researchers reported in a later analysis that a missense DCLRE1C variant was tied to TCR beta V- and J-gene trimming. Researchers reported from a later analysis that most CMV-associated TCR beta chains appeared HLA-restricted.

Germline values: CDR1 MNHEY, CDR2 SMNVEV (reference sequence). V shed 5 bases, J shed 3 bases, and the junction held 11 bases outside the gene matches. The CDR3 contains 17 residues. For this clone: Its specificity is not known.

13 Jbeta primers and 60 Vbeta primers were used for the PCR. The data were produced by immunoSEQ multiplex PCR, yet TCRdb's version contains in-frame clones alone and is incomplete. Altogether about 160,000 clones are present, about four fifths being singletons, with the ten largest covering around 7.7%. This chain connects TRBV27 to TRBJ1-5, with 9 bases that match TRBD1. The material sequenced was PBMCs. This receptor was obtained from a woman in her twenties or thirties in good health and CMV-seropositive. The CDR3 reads CASSPRTGVGINQPQHF. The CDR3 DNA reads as TGTGCCAGCAGTCCCCGGACAGGGGTGGGTATCAATCAGCCCCAGCATTTT.